The clone carrying this TCR beta chain was seen a single time. The sample is drawn from a study of patients and donors after allogeneic stem cell transplantation. The CDR3 totals 14 residues. V was shortened by 9 bases and J by 3 bases, with 15 bases between the two germline ends. The germline V gene has CDR1 MNHEY and CDR2 SVGEGT. TCRdb processed the RT-PCR reads anew with MiXCR; each CDR3 protein has one entry. The sample lists more than 9,000 distinct CDR3 sequences, around 20% occurring once. This receptor was taken from a human donor who was either an allogeneic HSCT recipient or a stem cell or donor lymphocyte infusion donor (not recorded which). It is not recorded whose cells these are; they may come from a transplant donor. The J gene is TRBJ2-1, the V gene TRBV6-2 or TRBV6-3; D assignment may be TRBD1 or TRBD2 (5 bases each). The sequenced sample was blood, either unsorted or a sorted T cell fraction (not recorded which). The CDR3 DNA is TGTGCCAGTCACGGGACCCTTCTCTACAATGAGCAGTTCTTC. It specifies CASHGTLLYNEQFF.